Below, 23 T cell receptor beta chains from the same sample are listed, as sequenced in a study of blood T cell repertoires in COVID-19. Clones were sequenced by immunoSEQ multiplex PCR, and TCRdb holds only the in-frame ones, with some missing. The sample shows roughly 100,000 clones, about 90% of them seen only once. What was sequenced was peripheral blood. These receptors were obtained from a human donor in a cohort sampled during active COVID-19.

CDR3 DNA: TGCGCCAGCAGCCAACCCAGGAGCGGGAGCCACGAGCAGTACTTC. It translates to CASSQPRSGSHEQYF. The rearrangement links TRBV4-1 to TRBJ2-7, with 8 bases fitting TRBD2. Looked up from germline, CDR1 is MGHRA and CDR2 is YSYEKL. The CDR3 runs to 15 residues. Unmatched junction bases numbered 8, after V lost 2 bases and J lost 5 bases.

The gene calls are TRBV7-9 and TRBJ1-4; TRBD1 agrees at 7 bases. This CDR3 region has 14 residues. J gave up 6 bases and V 4 bases, and 5 bases lay outside the gene matches. Germline loops: CDR1 SEHNR, CDR2 FQNEAQ (reference sequence). In DNA form, the CDR3 reads TGTGCCAGCAGCTGGGGGCAGGGGGATGAAAAACTGTTTTTT. Translation gives CASSWGQGDEKLFF.

This clone occurred once. The chain couples TRBV5-4 to TRBJ2-3; tentatively, D is TRBD1 (5 bases). Trimming stripped 2 bases from V and 6 bases from J, with 16 bases between. Germline loops: CDR1 SGHNT, CDR2 YYREEE (reference sequence). The CDR3 consists of 15 residues. CDR3 coding DNA: TGTGCCAGCAGCTTTAAAAGGGGCGCGACGGATACGCAGTATTTT. This gives the protein CASSFKRGATDTQYF.

This chain links TRBV6-1 with TRBJ2-2; 7 nucleotides line up with TRBD2. Germline-derived CDR1 and CDR2 are MNHNS and SASEGT. V dropped 2 bases and J dropped 7; count of bases not matched to a gene: 13. The CDR3 sequence is 17 residues long. The CDR3 is CASSESATATGGGELFF. In DNA form, the CDR3 reads TGTGCCAGCAGTGAAAGCGCAACGGCGACGGGGGGCGGGGAGCTGTTTTTT.

This sequence joins TRBV9 and TRBJ2-5, with 7 bases fitting TRBD1. V lost 3 bases, J lost 2 bases, and 7 bases stayed unmatched. The CDR3 is 15 residues long. Germline V gene data show CDR1 as SGDLS and CDR2 as YYNGEE. CDR3 DNA sequence: TGTGCCAGCAGCGGATCCGGGACAGAACAAGAGACCCAGTACTTC. Protein: CASSGSGTEQETQYF.

With regard to this clone: Other DNA sequences in this specimen translate into the identical CDR3. The chain links TRBV7-6 to TRBJ2-1; the D gene is possibly TRBD2 (6 bases). CDR3 length: 15 amino acids. V was pared by 5 bases and J by 4 bases, with 15 bases between. Germline CDR1 and CDR2: SGHVS and FNYEAQ. CDR3 sequence reads: CASSQLAGAYNEQFF. CDR3 sequence (DNA): TGTGCCAGCAGCCAACTAGCCGGCGCGTACAATGAGCAGTTCTTC.

V and J are TRBV7-9 and TRBJ2-5, with 10 bases aligning to TRBD2. This CDR3 has 18 residues. From germline, CDR1 is SEHNR and CDR2 FQNEAQ (reference sequence). V was pared by 5 bases and J by 2 bases, with 14 bases of the junction left unmatched. The CDR3 reads CASSQRAGGLGVQETQYF. Written as DNA, the CDR3 is TGTGCCAGCAGCCAGCGAGCGGGAGGGCTTGGGGTACAAGAGACCCAGTACTTC.

The chain is built from TRBV28 and TRBJ2-5; TRBD1 matches 7 bases. Germline CDR1 reads MDHEN; CDR2 reads SYDVKM. With V trimmed by 2 bases and J by 0 bases, 6 bases remained unmatched. The CDR3 sequence is 16 residues long. CDR3 in DNA: TGTGCCAGCAGTTTAGGGTCGGACAGGTACCAAGAGACCCAGTACTTC. Amino acids: CASSLGSDRYQETQYF.

As DNA, the CDR3 is TGTGCCACCAGTGATATCGGGGGGGCCCGGGAGACCCAGTACTTC. As protein: CATSDIGGARETQYF. This rearrangement joins TRBV24-1 to TRBJ2-5, with 8 bases matching TRBD2. This CDR3 spans 15 amino acids. CDR1 and CDR2 from the germline V gene are KGHDR and SFDVKD. V trimming: 3 bases; J trimming: 5 bases; junction bases outside the gene matches: 7.

This chain uses TRBV28 with TRBJ2-3; D call uncertain. The CDR3 length is 16 residues. V was clipped by 3 bases and J by 1 base, with 14 bases between them. The germline V gene has CDR1 MDHEN and CDR2 SYDVKM. CDR3 sequence: CASSFSGYSGTDTQYF. DNA of the CDR3: TGTGCCAGCAGTTTCTCCGGCTACAGTGGCACAGATACGCAGTATTTT.

The chain employs TRBV5-1 and TRBJ2-7, with D perhaps matching TRBD2 (5 bases). Trimming removed 1 base from V and 2 bases from J, with 10 bases in between. Per germline, CDR1 SGHRS and CDR2 YFSETQ. The CDR3 loop spans 14 amino acids. In DNA form, the CDR3 reads TGCGCCAGCAGCTTGTTGGGAGTCCCCTACGAGCAGTACTTC. Translated: CASSLLGVPYEQYF.

The V call is TRBV29-1, the J call TRBJ2-4; a weak D match, TRBD2 (5 bases). Deletions cut 1 base from V and 2 bases from J, with 9 bases between. The CDR3 length is 14 residues. Germline V gives CDR1 SQVTM, CDR2 ANQGSEA. The CDR3 nucleotides are TGCAGCGTTGAAGTTGCGGGTACCAAAAACATTCAGTACTTC. Translating gives CSVEVAGTKNIQYF.

The chain recombines TRBV29-1 with TRBJ2-7; D perhaps matches TRBD1 (6 bases). There are 13 residues in the CDR3. The germline V gene encodes CDR1 SQVTM and CDR2 ANQGSEA. Trimming stripped 2 bases from V and 6 bases from J, with 14 bases between. CDR3 region: CSVEYREGVEQYF. The CDR3 DNA reads TGCAGCGTTGAATACAGGGAAGGGGTCGAGCAGTACTTC.

This clone was seen once. The chain recombines TRBV18 with TRBJ1-6; D is ambiguous. V was clipped by 8 bases and J by 0 bases, with 14 bases between them. The CDR3 sequence is 16 residues long. The germline V gene encodes CDR1 KGHSH and CDR2 LQKENI. For the CDR3, the DNA is TGTGCCAGCCGCCCGGAGACCTTCTCCTATAATTCACCCCTCCACTTT. It yields the protein CASRPETFSYNSPLHF.

V is TRBV4-1 and J is TRBJ2-7; possibly TRBD1 for D (5 bases). This CDR3 has 14 residues. The germline gives CDR1 MGHRA, CDR2 YSYEKL. V gave up 4 bases and J gave up 4 bases, with 14 bases separating them. CDR3 coding DNA: TGCGCCAGCAGCCTTACTTCAGGGAATTACGAGCAGTACTTC. As protein: CASSLTSGNYEQYF.

The chain couples TRBV3-1 (or the pseudogene TRBV3-2) to TRBJ1-4; D not certain. Looked up from germline, CDR1 is LGHDT and CDR2 is YNNKEL (reference sequence). Trimming stripped 1 base from V and 11 bases from J, with 17 bases between. This CDR3 region has 15 residues. This CDR3 is CASSQGGNGQWKLFF. The CDR3 DNA reads TGTGCCAGCAGCCAAGGAGGCAACGGCCAATGGAAACTGTTTTTT.

The table lists this clone with a count of one. V is TRBV3-1 (or the pseudogene TRBV3-2) and J is TRBJ2-1, with 14 bases matching TRBD2. Trimming removed 2 bases from V and 3 bases from J; junction bases left unmatched: 18. The CDR3 loop spans 22 amino acids. Per the germline V gene, CDR1 is LGHDT and CDR2 is YNNKEL (reference sequence). CDR3 protein: CASSQHLGLAGDRVPLYNEQFF. The DNA of the CDR3 is TGTGCCAGCAGCCAACACTTGGGACTAGCGGGAGATAGGGTCCCCCTCTACAATGAGCAGTTCTTC.

The chain employs TRBV9 and TRBJ1-6; possible D gene TRBD1, 6 bases. In germline, CDR1 is SGDLS, CDR2 YYNGEE. The CDR3 sequence is 15 residues long. V was shortened by 3 bases and J by 6 bases, with 13 bases between the two germline ends. CDR3: CASSGEQGPNSPLHF. CDR3 bases: TGTGCCAGCAGCGGAGAACAGGGTCCTAATTCACCCCTCCACTTT.

This CDR3 reads CASSYGGTYNEQFF. The CDR3 coding sequence is TGTGCCAGCAGCTACGGGGGTACTTACAATGAGCAGTTCTTC. V gene TRBV9 combines with J gene TRBJ2-1; D may be TRBD2 (6 bases). The CDR3 is 14 amino acids. V lost 4 bases and J 4 bases, leaving 12 bases between the germline ends. The V gene's germline CDR1 is SGDLS and CDR2 YYNGEE.

V and J are TRBV7-3 and TRBJ2-1; D is uncertain. V lost 1 base to trimming and J lost 3 bases, with 13 bases between them. The CDR3 is made up of 16 amino acids. Looked up from germline, CDR1 is SGHTA and CDR2 is FQGTGA. In DNA form, the CDR3 reads TGTGCCAGCAGCTTAAGGGTAGCTATAGACTACAATGAGCAGTTCTTC. This sequence encodes CASSLRVAIDYNEQFF.

The rearrangement joins TRBV4-2 to TRBJ2-7, with no clear D. This CDR3 is 14 amino acids long. Germline V gives CDR1 LGHNA, CDR2 YNFKEQ. Between the trimmed V and J ends, which lost 0 bases and 1 base, there was a span of 7 bases. CDR3 protein: CASSQDPESYEQYF. CDR3 in DNA: TGTGCCAGCAGCCAAGATCCGGAGTCCTACGAGCAGTACTTC.

The V and J genes are TRBV27 and TRBJ2-7; a weak D match, TRBD1 (5 bases). The V end lost 3 bases, the J end lost 7 bases, and 13 bases lay between the germline ends. Germline V gene sequence: CDR1 MNHEY, CDR2 SMNVEV (reference sequence). This CDR3 is 13 amino acids long. As DNA, the CDR3 is TGTGCCAGCAGTTTTGGGGCAAGGTATGAGCAGTACTTC. Translated: CASSFGARYEQYF.

This clone was counted a few times. The chain couples TRBV7-9 to TRBJ2-1; TRBD2 matches at 9 bases. Unmatched junction bases numbered 2, after V lost 2 bases and J lost 0 bases. Looked up from germline, CDR1 is SEHNR and CDR2 is FQNEAQ (reference sequence). The CDR3 consists of 16 residues. Here the CDR3 DNA reads TGTGCCAGCAGCTTATCACTAGCGGGCTCCTACAATGAGCAGTTCTTC. Translation: CASSLSLAGSYNEQFF.